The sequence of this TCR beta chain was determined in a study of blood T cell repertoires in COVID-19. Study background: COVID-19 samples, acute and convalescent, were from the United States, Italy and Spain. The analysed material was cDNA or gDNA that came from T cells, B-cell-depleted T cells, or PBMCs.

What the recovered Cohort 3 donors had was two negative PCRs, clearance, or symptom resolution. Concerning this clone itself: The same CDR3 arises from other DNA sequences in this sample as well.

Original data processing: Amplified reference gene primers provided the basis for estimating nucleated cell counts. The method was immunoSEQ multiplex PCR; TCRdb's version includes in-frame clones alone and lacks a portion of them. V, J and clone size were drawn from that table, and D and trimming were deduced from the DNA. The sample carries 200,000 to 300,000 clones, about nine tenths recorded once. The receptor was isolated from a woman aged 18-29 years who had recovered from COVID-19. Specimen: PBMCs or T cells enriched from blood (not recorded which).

This CDR3 reads CASSRTSGGETQYF. The CDR3 nucleotides read TGTGCCAGCAGCCGGACTAGCGGAGGGGAGACCCAGTACTTC. The chain combines TRBV3-1 (or the pseudogene TRBV3-2) with TRBJ2-5; TRBD2 agrees at 10 bases. V lost 4 bases, J lost 5 bases, and 4 bases stayed unmatched. This CDR3 region has 14 residues. In germline, CDR1 is LGHDT, CDR2 YNNKEL (reference sequence).